This record concerns one T cell receptor beta chain sequence. The source of the sample is a study of control samples from healthy donors and cancer patients. V gave up 1 base and J gave up 6 bases, with 16 bases separating them. The CDR3 totals 15 residues. Germline values: CDR1 LGHDT, CDR2 YNNKEL (reference sequence). Libraries were prepared by immunoSEQ multiplex PCR; TCRdb keeps only in-frame clonotypes and omits some of them. The data show 120,000 or so clones, more than 70% seen once. The chain uses TRBV3-1 (or the pseudogene TRBV3-2) and TRBJ2-7, with D possibly being TRBD1 (6 bases). The TCR comes from a man in his 60s in good health. The source material was blood. In DNA, the CDR3 is TGTGCCAGCAGCCAAGTTGCCCAGGGGTCCATCGAGCAGTACTTC. Residues: CASSQVAQGSIEQYF.